This T cell receptor beta chain was found in a study of blood T cell repertoires in COVID-19. The germline V gene encodes CDR1 SGHAT and CDR2 FQNNGV. This CDR3 contains 13 residues. V was shortened by 5 bases and J by 6 bases, with 14 bases between the two germline ends. Original methodology: By means of reference gene primer amplification, nucleated cell counts were estimated. Some clones are missing from TCRdb's copy, which holds only in-frame ones; the method was immunoSEQ multiplex PCR. D and trimming were read from the DNA, whereas the V and J calls and clone size are those reported in that table. The table includes about 81,000 clones, roughly 91% detected once.

This TCR came from a woman in her fifties or sixties in a cohort sampled during active COVID-19. Material for sequencing was peripheral blood. This chain joins TRBV11-2 and TRBJ2-7; the D gene is possibly TRBD1 (5 bases). CDR3 sequence (DNA): TGTGCCAGCAGCCTAACAGGAGTTCCCGAGCAGTACTTC. It encodes CASSLTGVPEQYF.